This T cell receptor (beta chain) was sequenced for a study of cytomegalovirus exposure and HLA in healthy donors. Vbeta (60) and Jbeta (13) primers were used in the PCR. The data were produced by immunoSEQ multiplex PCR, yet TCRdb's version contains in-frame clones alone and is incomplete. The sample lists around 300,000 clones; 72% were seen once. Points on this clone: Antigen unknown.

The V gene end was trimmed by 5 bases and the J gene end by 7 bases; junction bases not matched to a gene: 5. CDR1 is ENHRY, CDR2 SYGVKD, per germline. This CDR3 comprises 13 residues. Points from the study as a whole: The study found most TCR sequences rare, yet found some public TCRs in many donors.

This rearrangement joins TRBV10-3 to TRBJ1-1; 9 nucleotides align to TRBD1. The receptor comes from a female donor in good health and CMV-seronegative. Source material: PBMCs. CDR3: CAISSGQGGEAFF. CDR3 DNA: TGTGCCATCAGTTCGGGACAGGGAGGTGAAGCTTTCTTT.